The TCR beta chain described here comes from a study of cytomegalovirus exposure and HLA in healthy donors. Whole-study findings and limits: When a later analysis compared HLA-associated TCR beta chains with equally common others, the HLA-associated chains turned out to be more clonally expanded and to have lower generation probabilities.

This clone showed up just once. Its antigen is unknown. Primers for the PCR totalled 60 Vbeta and 13 Jbeta. Generated by immunoSEQ multiplex PCR, the TCRdb table keeps only in-frame clones and is missing some. The data show roughly 120,000 clones, with around 82% seen just once and less than 4.5% held by the top ten. The V and J ends lost 0 bases and 1 base, in that order; junction bases with no gene match: 0. The CDR3 covers 15 residues. Looked up from germline, CDR1 is SGHAT and CDR2 is FQDESV (reference sequence). Sequenced: PBMCs. This chain connects TRBV11-1 to TRBJ1-5, with TRBD1 identical over 7 bases. The TCR originated in a man in his forties in good health and CMV-seronegative. CDR3 sequence reads: CASSLAGQSNQPQHF. The DNA of the CDR3 is TGTGCCAGCAGCTTAGCGGGACAGAGCAATCAGCCCCAGCATTTT. Combining the CDR3 with reference TRBV11-1 and TRBJ1-5 gives the whole variable domain EAEVAQSPRYKITEKSQAVAFWCDPISGHATLYWYRQILGQGPELLVQFQDESVVDDSQLPKDRFSAERLKGVDSTLKIQPAELGDSAMYLCASSLAGQSNQPQHFGDGTRLSIL.